What follows is one T cell receptor beta chain and its context. Its antigen is not known. Researchers amplified the TCR beta CDR3 regions from RNA transcripts. Carried out on the TCR CDR3, a first-round RT-PCR used the HTBI primer set. TCRdb itself ran the multiplex PCR reads through MiXCR, one entry per CDR3 protein. The table records 100,000 to 130,000 distinct CDR3 sequences, roughly 15% of them present only once. This entry belongs to a study of T cells in Graves' hyperthyroidism and ophthalmopathy. Findings and limits, study-wide: Ophthalmopathy and stable hyperthyroidism were separated by a 13 V-J model. Among thyroid clonotypes expanded above 0.001, most also appeared in blood.

Calling Graves' hyperthyroidism stable meant ophthalmopathy did not progress within 18 months. CDR3 length: 14 residues. Germline loops: CDR1 SNHLY, CDR2 FYNNEI. J gave up 7 bases and V 4 bases, and 6 bases lay outside the gene matches. The chain employs TRBV2 and TRBJ2-1, with TRBD2 matching 8 bases. Sequenced input: blood. The TCR sequence derives from a woman aged 50 to 65 with Graves' hyperthyroidism. The CDR3 bases are TGTGCCAGCAGTGGTTCGAGCGGGGGAAATGAGCAGTTCTTC. Encoded protein: CASSGSSGGNEQFF. The whole variable domain, filled in from reference TRBV2 and TRBJ2-1, reads EPEVTQTPSHQVTQMGQEVILRCVPISNHLYFYWYRQILGQKVEFLVSFYNNEISEKSEIFDDQFSVERPDGSNFTLKIRSTKLEDSAMYFCASSGSSGGNEQFFGPGTRLTVL.